These 21 T cell receptor beta chains came from one sample sequenced in a study of T cell repertoires in aging, cancer and after chemotherapy. Peripheral blood genomic DNA, not sorted cells or RNA, was the template. A mixed TRB-A/B primer pool amplified rearranged TRB by multiplex touch-down PCR. Each CDR3 protein gets one entry after TCRdb re-called the multiplex PCR reads with MiXCR. This table holds roughly 3,500 distinct CDR3 sequences, 24% found once. The specimen was blood. The receptors here all came from a human donor with a solid tumor.

CDR3 region: CASRGGQGEGETQYF. In DNA form, the CDR3 reads TGTGCCAGCAGGGGGGGACAGGGCGAAGGGGAGACCCAGTACTTC. The gene calls are TRBV2 and TRBJ2-5; 9 bases are a match to TRBD1. Germline CDR1 is SNHLY and CDR2 is FYNNEI. V lost 6 bases, J lost 5 bases, and 10 bases stayed unmatched. The CDR3 runs 15 residues. Complete variable domain (other parts from reference TRBV2 and TRBJ2-5): EPEVTQTPSHQVTQMGQEVILRCVPISNHLYFYWYRQILGQKVEFLVSFYNNEISEKSEIFDDQFSVERPDGSNFTLKIRSTKLEDSAMYFCASRGGQGEGETQYFGPGTRLLVL.

This clonotype was picked up a small number of times. This chain connects TRBV20-1 to TRBJ1-2, with D tentatively TRBD1 (6 bases). With 2 bases removed from V and 4 bases from J, the gap between germline ends came to 11 bases. This CDR3 is 13 amino acids long. Germline CDR1 is DFQATT and CDR2 is SNEGSKA (reference sequence). The CDR3 is CSARQTGIYGYTF. The DNA of the CDR3 is TGCAGTGCTAGACAGACAGGAATCTATGGCTACACCTTC.

This clonotype is judged medium-sized. The rearrangement joins TRBV19 to TRBJ2-7; no reliable D call. The CDR3 extends over 13 amino acids. Trimming stripped 5 bases from V and 3 bases from J, with 11 bases between. Germline V lookup: CDR1 LNHDA, CDR2 SQIVND (reference sequence). The CDR3: CASSALDVYEQYF. CDR3 in DNA: TGTGCCAGTAGTGCGTTGGATGTCTACGAGCAGTACTTC.

This clonotype is medium-sized by share. The chain has TRBV19 and TRBJ1-1; D may be TRBD1 (6 bases). Between the trimmed V and J ends, which lost 3 bases and 1 base, there was a span of 12 bases. CDR3 length: 15 amino acids. The germline V gene encodes CDR1 LNHDA and CDR2 SQIVND (reference sequence). The CDR3 protein is CASSIRGEENTEAFF. CDR3 bases: TGTGCCAGTAGTATCAGGGGTGAGGAGAACACTGAAGCTTTCTTT.

This clonotype is medium-sized (0.01 to 0.1%) in the sample. CDR3 sequence: CASSVLSETQYF. CDR3 nucleotide sequence: TGTGCCAGCAGTGTACTGTCGGAGACCCAGTACTTC. The genes are TRBV6-5 and TRBJ2-5; no reliable D call. Germline CDR1 MNHEY, CDR2 SVGAGI. V lost 5 bases to trimming and J lost 5 bases, with 9 bases between them. There are 12 residues in the CDR3.

This clonotype was found a few times. A read error may be the cause here, since a much bigger clone is one base away. The V and J genes are TRBV6-1 and TRBJ1-3, with TRBD1 matching 8 bases. Germline CDR1 and CDR2: MNHNS and SASEGT. The CDR3 runs 15 residues. The trim removed 3 bases at V and 6 bases at J, leaving 7 bases unmatched. In nucleotides, the CDR3 is TGTGCCAGCAGTGAGGACAGGGCGGTAGTAAACACCATATATTTT. Encoded protein: CASSEDRAVVNTIYF.

The CDR3 region has the DNA TGCAGCGTTGAAGGGACAGGGGACGGGGGCTACGAGCAGTACTTC. Its translation: CSVEGTGDGGYEQYF. This chain links TRBV29-1 with TRBJ2-7, with TRBD1 identical over 9 bases. V gave up 1 base and J gave up 3 bases; unmatched junction bases: 7. The CDR3 has 15 residues. Germline assignment: CDR1 SQVTM and CDR2 ANQGSEA.

The rearrangement links TRBV20-1 to TRBJ1-2; TRBD1 is a possible D gene (5 bases). Germline CDR1 reads DFQATT; CDR2 reads SNEGSKA (reference sequence). This CDR3 has 14 amino acids. V lost 2 bases and J 2 bases, leaving 12 bases between the germline ends. The CDR3 sequence: CSARPPGRNYGYTF. The CDR3 bases are TGCAGTGCTAGACCCCCAGGGCGGAACTATGGCTACACCTTC.

By frequency in the sample, this clonotype is medium-sized. This chain connects TRBV6-1 to TRBJ1-6; tentatively, D is TRBD1 (5 bases). V was trimmed by 7 bases and J by 5 bases, leaving 9 bases between them. In germline, CDR1 is MNHNS, CDR2 SASEGT. CDR3 length equals 13 residues. The CDR3 loop is CASTATDNSPLHF. The CDR3 DNA sequence: TGTGCCAGCACGGCGACAGATAATTCACCCCTCCACTTT.

This clonotype counts as large (0.1 to 1%). This chain connects TRBV29-1 to TRBJ1-2, with D possibly matching TRBD1 (6 bases). V lost 0 bases and J lost 2, with 10 bases in between. The V gene's germline CDR1 is SQVTM and CDR2 ANQGSEA. CDR3 length equals 14 residues. The CDR3 loop reads CSVEDPGANYGYTF. CDR3 DNA sequence: TGCAGCGTTGAAGATCCAGGGGCAAACTATGGCTACACCTTC.

Details on this clonotype: It may be a read error: a sequence one base away is much more abundant. J is TRBJ1-4 and V is TRBV7-6; 10 bases agree with TRBD1. The CDR3 runs 15 residues. The V gene end was trimmed by 5 bases and the J gene end by 5 bases; junction bases not matched to a gene: 5. The germline gives CDR1 SGHVS, CDR2 FNYEAQ. CDR3 sequence: CASSLRTGGNEKLFF. The CDR3, as DNA: TGTGCCAGCAGCCTTAGGACAGGGGGGAATGAAAAACTGTTTTTT.

By share, this clonotype ranks as medium-sized (0.01 to 0.1%). This rearrangement joins TRBV12-3 or TRBV12-4 to TRBJ1-4; 7 nucleotides match TRBD1. With 4 bases clipped from V and 7 bases from J, the junction kept 9 bases outside the gene matches. The CDR3 is 15 residues long. CDR3 in amino acids: CASSSRGGGGEKLFF. CDR3 sequence (DNA): TGTGCCAGCAGTTCCCGTGGAGGGGGCGGTGAAAAACTGTTTTTT.

This clonotype was recorded a few times. The V gene is TRBV20-1, the J gene TRBJ2-1; possibly TRBD1 for D (6 bases). The CDR3 has 16 residues. The ends were cut back, 1 base at V and 5 bases at J, with 18 bases in the middle. Germline values: CDR1 DFQATT, CDR2 SNEGSKA (reference sequence). CDR3 sequence reads: CSARGGRQGLNNEQFF. For the CDR3, the DNA is TGCAGTGCTAGAGGGGGCAGGCAGGGGCTCAACAATGAGCAGTTCTTC.

This clonotype was found a few times. The J gene is TRBJ2-7, the V gene TRBV4-3, with D uncertain. Germline loops: CDR1 LGHNA, CDR2 YSLEER. This CDR3 is built from 17 residues. V lost 0 bases, J lost 2 bases, and 17 bases lay in between. CDR3 residues: CASSQELKTHDPYEQYF. CDR3 coding DNA: TGCGCCAGCAGCCAAGAGTTGAAGACGCACGACCCCTACGAGCAGTACTTC.

The V gene is TRBV6-2 or TRBV6-3, the J gene TRBJ2-3, with D unclear. The CDR3 extends over 14 amino acids. The V end was cut by 0 bases, the J end by 7 bases, with 11 bases between. The germline CDR1 and CDR2 sequences are MNHEY and SVGEGT. The CDR3 here is CASSYSPVINTQYF. The CDR3 DNA is TGTGCCAGCAGTTACTCACCCGTTATTAATACGCAGTATTTT.

Ten or more counts support this clonotype. V usage is TRBV7-9 and J usage is TRBJ2-7; unclear D gene. The V and J ends lost 5 bases and 3 bases respectively, with 5 bases between them. The CDR3 extends over 11 amino acids. CDR1 is SEHNR, CDR2 FQNEAQ, per germline (reference sequence). Here the CDR3 DNA reads TGTGCCAGCAGCAGTCACTACGAGCAGTACTTC. It codes for CASSSHYEQYF.

In this sample, this clonotype is medium-sized (0.01 to 0.1%). The chain combines TRBV18 with TRBJ1-5; D is undetermined. The ends were cut back, 2 bases at V and 7 bases at J, with 12 bases in the middle. The CDR3 length is 14 residues. Germline CDR1 reads KGHSH; CDR2 reads LQKENI. CDR3 protein: CASSPGWRVQPQHF. DNA for the CDR3: TGTGCCAGCTCACCAGGGTGGAGGGTCCAGCCCCAGCATTTT.

By share, this clonotype ranks as medium-sized. This rearrangement joins TRBV6-5 to TRBJ1-2; TRBD1 matches 7 bases. V trimming: 5 bases; J trimming: 7 bases; junction bases outside the gene matches: 13. The length of the CDR3 is 15 residues. The germline gives CDR1 MNHEY, CDR2 SVGAGI. CDR3 in DNA: TGTGCCAGCAGTCCAGGGACAGCGATAGTAGGTGGCTACACCTTC. Translated: CASSPGTAIVGGYTF.

Sample share makes this clonotype medium-sized. The chain joins TRBV21-1 to TRBJ2-2; the D call TRBD2 from the table was never checked on the DNA. TRBV21-1 is given as a pseudogene. The CDR3 loop spans 17 amino acids. Here the CDR3 reads CASRPCGSGANTGELFF. For the CDR3, the DNA is TGTGCCAGCAGGCCATGTGGTAGCGGAGCGAACACCGGGGAGCTGTTTTTT.

This clonotype is judged medium-sized. The gene calls are TRBV7-2 and TRBJ2-3; 7 nucleotides match TRBD1. The germline V gene has CDR1 SGHTA and CDR2 FQGNSA. The CDR3 consists of 14 residues. The V segment lost 5 bases and the J segment 1 base; nucleotides outside the gene matches: 3. CDR3 coding DNA: TGTGCCAGCAGCCCTCAGGGGGGCACAGATACGCAGTATTTT. As protein: CASSPQGGTDTQYF.

By frequency in the sample, this clonotype is medium-sized. The chain recombines TRBV6-1 with TRBJ2-7, with TRBD1 matching 10 bases. The V gene's germline CDR1 is MNHNS and CDR2 SASEGT. The CDR3 runs 15 residues. Trimming cost V 7 bases and J 2 bases; bases outside gene matches: 8. The CDR3 sequence: CASTLTGTGAYEQYF. As DNA, the CDR3 is TGTGCCAGCACCCTTACGGGGACAGGGGCCTACGAGCAGTACTTC.